The rows below give T cell receptor beta chains drawn from one sample of a study of CD8 T cells in ankylosing spondylitis. MiXCR, applied by TCRdb to the 5' RACE reads, yields one record per CDR3 protein. This table holds over 600,000 distinct CDR3 sequences, around 17% found once. Sample: blood, either unsorted or a sorted T cell fraction (not recorded which). The receptors originated from a male donor with ankylosing spondylitis. Both conserved end residues are part of each CDR3. The D gene is left open where the match is weak. The size entry is marked missing in some rows and otherwise reads once, few, many or a size class.

V	size	J	D	CDR3	DNA
TRBV12-3/TRBV12-4	few	TRBJ1-1	TRBD1	CASSLAGLQGDTEAFF	TGTGCCAGCAGTTTAGCGGGTCTGCAGGGGGACACTGAAGCTTTCTTT
TRBV30	.	TRBJ1-5	.	CAWGGDSNQPQHF	TGTGCCTGGGGAGGGGACAGCAATCAGCCCCAGCATTTT
TRBV9	.	TRBJ2-7	.	CASSVGSGAGTYEQYF	TGTGCCAGCAGCGTAGGTTCAGGGGCCGGTACCTACGAGCAGTACTTC
TRBV6-5	.	TRBJ1-3	.	CASSSFWDVDTIYF	TGTGCCAGCAGTTCCTTTTGGGACGTGGACACCATATATTTT
TRBV15	few	TRBJ1-6	.	CATSREGRNSPLHF	TGTGCCACCAGCAGAGAGGGGCGTAATTCACCCCTCCACTTT
TRBV12-3/TRBV12-4	few	TRBJ1-4	TRBD1	CASSPNRGLNEKLFF	TGTGCCAGCAGTCCAAACAGGGGTTTAAATGAAAAACTGTTTTTT
TRBV4-1	.	TRBJ1-4	.	CASSLLPEKLFF	TGCGCCAGCAGCCTATTACCCGAAAAACTGTTTTTT
TRBV30	few	TRBJ1-1	.	CAWEEGRHTEAFF	TGTGCCTGGGAGGAGGGGCGCCACACTGAAGCTTTCTTT
TRBV5-1	.	TRBJ2-5	.	CASSLATGSGETQYF	TGCGCCAGCAGCTTGGCCACCGGGAGCGGAGAGACCCAGTACTTC
TRBV7-8	many	TRBJ2-7	.	CASTTDRLKYF	TGTGCCAGCACCACTGACAGGCTGAAGTACTTC
TRBV5-1	.	TRBJ2-3	.	CASSSTRDRSTDTQYF	TGCGCCAGCAGCTCAACACGGGACCGAAGCACAGATACGCAGTATTTT
TRBV20-1	few	TRBJ2-1	TRBD1	CSVLGWGQNNEQFF	TGCAGTGTATTGGGGTGGGGACAGAACAATGAGCAGTTCTTC
TRBV18	few	TRBJ2-6	.	CASSYVGTGANVLSF	.
TRBV4-2	few	TRBJ2-1	.	CASSQGLTNSGQFF	TGTGCCAGCAGCCAAGGCCTTACCAATAGCGGGCAGTTCTTC